Below are 11 T cell receptor beta chains sequenced from a single sample in a study of beta chain features in type 1 diabetes. These receptors lack a known antigen. Study conclusions and caveats: There was a moderate but significant shortening of TCRB CDR3s in all four CD4+ subsets of Type 1 diabetes patients.

The authors reverse transcribed all of the isolated RNA, so sequencing captured expressed TCRB transcripts. The table came from immunoSEQ multiplex PCR; TCRdb's copy has only in-frame clones and leaves some out. The sample includes some 370,000 clones, around 10% of them seen just once. The sample comprised central memory CD4+ T cells from blood. These receptors were obtained from a man under 40 with type 1 diabetes.

The gene calls are TRBV7-3 and TRBJ2-1, with unresolved D. CDR3 size: 15 residues. Germline CDR1 SGHTA, CDR2 FQGTGA. V gave up 5 bases and J gave up 0 bases, with 11 bases separating them. CDR3 in amino acids: CASSPVASSYNEQFF. The CDR3 bases are TGTGCCAGCAGCCCCGTCGCGAGCTCCTACAATGAGCAGTTCTTC.

This chain joins TRBV6-4 and TRBJ2-1, with 9 positions matching TRBD1. Germline V gene data show CDR1 as MRHNA and CDR2 as SNTAGT. The V gene end was trimmed by 4 bases and the J gene end by 0 bases; junction bases not matched to a gene: 7. This CDR3 spans 17 amino acids. The CDR3 protein is CASSVSGTGSSYNEQFF. DNA for the CDR3: TGTGCCAGCAGTGTTTCGGGGACAGGGAGCTCCTACAATGAGCAGTTCTTC.

The chain carries TRBV28 and TRBJ1-4; D gene unclear. V was trimmed by 3 bases and J by 1 base, leaving 9 bases between them. This CDR3 is 15 amino acids long. Germline values: CDR1 MDHEN, CDR2 SYDVKM. DNA for the CDR3: TGTGCCAGCAGTTTGCGTCCAGTAACTAATGAAAAACTGTTTTTT. Translation gives CASSLRPVTNEKLFF.

The V gene is TRBV6-5, the J gene TRBJ2-2; TRBD2 agrees at 8 bases. The CDR3 sequence is 15 residues long. CDR1 is MNHEY and CDR2 is SVGAGI in the germline V gene. V was clipped by 6 bases and J by 5 bases; unmatched bases: 8. CDR3: CASRLGLGETGELFF. As DNA, the CDR3 is TGTGCCAGCAGATTGGGACTAGGGGAAACCGGGGAGCTGTTTTTT.

This clone was seen more than once but under ten times. The V gene is TRBV11-2, the J gene TRBJ1-1; D unresolved. This CDR3 spans 13 amino acids. V lost 3 bases and J 8 bases, leaving 13 bases between the germline ends. Per germline, CDR1 SGHAT and CDR2 FQNNGV. This chain's CDR3 is CASSFQVEGEAFF. The CDR3 coding sequence is TGTGCCAGCAGCTTTCAGGTCGAAGGGGAAGCTTTCTTT.

This clone turned up a few times. The rearrangement uses TRBV28 and TRBJ2-5, with a tentative D call TRBD2 (6 bases). The CDR3 sequence is 13 residues long. V lost 3 bases and J lost 2, with 7 bases in between. Looked up from germline, CDR1 is MDHEN and CDR2 is SYDVKM. CDR3 DNA: TGTGCCAGCAGTTTCGGGAGTCAAGAGACCCAGTACTTC. This translates into CASSFGSQETQYF.

The gene calls are TRBV30 and TRBJ2-2; D tentatively reads TRBD1 or TRBD2 (5 bases each). Germline CDR1 and CDR2: GTSNPN and SVGIG (reference sequence). The CDR3 has 15 residues. V was pared by 1 base and J by 4 bases, with 13 bases between. CDR3 DNA: TGTGCCTGGAGTGCGGGACGGCCAGGCACCGGGGAGCTGTTTTTT. This codes for CAWSAGRPGTGELFF.

This clone occurred a few times. Other DNA sequences of this sample code for an identical CDR3. The J gene is TRBJ1-5, the V gene TRBV7-9; 10 bases are a match to TRBD1. J gave up 2 bases and V 3 bases, and 1 base lay outside the gene matches. CDR3 length: 15 residues. Germline V gene data show CDR1 as SEHNR and CDR2 as FQNEAQ (reference sequence). CDR3 nucleotide sequence: TGTGCCAGCAGCTTGACAGGGGGCGGCAATCAGCCCCAGCATTTT. This translates into CASSLTGGGNQPQHF.

This clone occurred a few times. The chain is built from TRBV28 and TRBJ1-2, with a weak D call TRBD1 (5 bases). The germline gives CDR1 MDHEN, CDR2 SYDVKM. The CDR3 is 13 amino acids. V lost 6 bases, J lost 5 bases, and 13 bases lay in between. The CDR3 coding sequence is TGTGCCAGCAGCGTCGTTCAGGGTTATGGCTACACCTTC. Its translation: CASSVVQGYGYTF.

The table lists this clone with a few counts. The chain links TRBV28 to TRBJ2-5; D is uncertain. CDR1 is MDHEN and CDR2 is SYDVKM in the germline V gene. The CDR3 runs 11 residues. Trimming removed 5 bases from V and 7 bases from J, with 8 bases in between. CDR3 protein: CASSVTGTQYF. As DNA, the CDR3 is TGTGCCAGCAGTGTAACCGGGACCCAGTACTTC. Combining the CDR3 with reference TRBV28 and TRBJ2-5 gives the whole variable domain DVKVTQSSRYLVKRTGEKVFLECVQDMDHENMFWYRQDPGLGLRLIYFSYDVKMKEKGDIPEGYSVSREKKERFSLILESASTNQTSMYLCASSVTGTQYFGPGTRLLVL.

The chain recombines TRBV5-1 with TRBJ2-3, with TRBD2 identical over 8 bases. The junction had 5 bases not matched to a gene; V was cut back by 4 bases and J by 1 base. The CDR3 contains 15 residues. Germline loops: CDR1 SGHRS, CDR2 YFSETQ. For the CDR3, the DNA is TGCGCCAGCAGCACAAGCGGGAGTCGCACAGATACGCAGTATTTT. As protein: CASSTSGSRTDTQYF. Based on the CDR3 plus reference TRBV5-1 and TRBJ2-3, the full variable domain is KAGVTQTPRYLIKTRGQQVTLSCSPISGHRSVSWYQQTPGQGLQFLFEYFSETQRNKGNFPGRFSGRQFSNSRSEMNVSTLELGDSALYLCASSTSGSRTDTQYFGPGTRLTVL.